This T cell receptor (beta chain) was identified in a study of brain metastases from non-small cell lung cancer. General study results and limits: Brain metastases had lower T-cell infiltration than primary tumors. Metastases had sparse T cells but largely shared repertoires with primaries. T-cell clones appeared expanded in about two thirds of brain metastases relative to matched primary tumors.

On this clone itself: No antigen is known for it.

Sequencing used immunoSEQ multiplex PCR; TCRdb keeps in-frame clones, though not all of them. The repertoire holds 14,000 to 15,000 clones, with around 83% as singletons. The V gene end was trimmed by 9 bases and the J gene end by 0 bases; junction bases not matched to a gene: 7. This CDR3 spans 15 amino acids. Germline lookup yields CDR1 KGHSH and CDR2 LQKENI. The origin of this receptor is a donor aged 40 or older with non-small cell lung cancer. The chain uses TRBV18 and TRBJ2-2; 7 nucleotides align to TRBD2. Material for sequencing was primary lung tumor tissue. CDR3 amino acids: CASDPGLSNTGELFF. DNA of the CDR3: TGTGCCAGTGACCCGGGACTATCGAACACCGGGGAGCTGTTTTTT.